The source of this T cell receptor (beta chain) is a study of T cell repertoires in cytomegalovirus infection. Study context: Based on public TCR beta signatures, there were indications of CMV infection and of a matching HLA type.

The CDR3 covers 12 residues. Germline V CDR1 and CDR2: SGHRS, YFSETQ. Notes on the study in general: CMV-specific HLA-C-restricted TCR beta clonotypes dominated the ex vivo response. Frequencies of public TCR beta families were cumulated, and this identified carriers of CMV plus the relevant HLA.

This clonotype was picked up many times. What it binds is not known. At one end the junction does not follow the germline gene, possibly because of a read error. Using its own MiXCR run on the reads, TCRdb lists one record per CDR3 protein. Among 200,000 to 300,000 distinct CDR3 sequences listed, 12% to 15% were seen once. The sample comprised PBMCs. The source is a human donor in good health (CMV status not recorded). Some clones in this sample may be carry-over from other donors' samples. The chain carries TRBV5-1 and TRBJ1-1; D might be TRBD1 (6 bases). The CDR3 nucleotides are TGTGCCAGCAGCTTAGAGGGGACAGAAGCTTTCTTT. Amino acids: CASSLEGTEAFF.